This TCR beta chain stems from a study of blood T cells in healthy people across ages. The individuals who served as donors were healthy Caucasians living in Russia, aged about 6 to 95. The authors drew about 9.9 milliliters of peripheral blood from each donor. CDR1 is MGHRA and CDR2 is YSYEKL in the germline V gene. This CDR3 contains 14 residues. Together with a sample-barcoded 5' primer, a J-beta primer mix was included in a second PCR lasting 7 to 11 cycles. Each cDNA molecule was tagged by a template-switch adaptor that had 12 random nucleotides. MiXCR, run by TCRdb on the 5' RACE reads, gives a single entry per CDR3 protein. The data show about a million distinct CDR3 sequences, around two fifths seen once.

Material for sequencing was blood. This TCR came from a young man in good health. This sequence joins TRBV4-1 and TRBJ2-1; D not resolved. The J call may be incorrect, as the DNA end agrees better with TRBJ2-7. CDR3 sequence: CASSQEDAYNEQYF. The CDR3 DNA sequence: TGCGCCAGCAGCCAAGAAGACGCCTACAATGAGCAGTACTTC.